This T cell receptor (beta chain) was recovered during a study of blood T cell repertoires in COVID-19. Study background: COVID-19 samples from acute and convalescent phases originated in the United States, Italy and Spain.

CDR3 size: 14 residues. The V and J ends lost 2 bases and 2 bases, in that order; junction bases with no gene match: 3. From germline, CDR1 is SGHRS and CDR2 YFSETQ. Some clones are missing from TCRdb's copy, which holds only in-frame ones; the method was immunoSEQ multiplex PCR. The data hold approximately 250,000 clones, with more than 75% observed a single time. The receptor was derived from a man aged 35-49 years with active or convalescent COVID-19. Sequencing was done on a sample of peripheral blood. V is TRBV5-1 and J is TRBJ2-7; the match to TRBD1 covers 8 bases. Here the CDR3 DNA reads TGCGCCAGCAGCTTAAGGACAGGGACCTACGAGCAGTACTTC. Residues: CASSLRTGTYEQYF.